This T cell receptor beta chain was obtained from a study of identical twins. Study-level results: Insertions ran lower in abundant cord blood beta clonotypes, though not in memory repertoires.

This clonotype came up many times. Its cognate antigen is unknown. In TCRdb, the 5' RACE reads were re-called with MiXCR into one record per CDR3 protein. The table shows 700,000 or so distinct CDR3 sequences, with 21% occurring only once. The data were also submitted as part of a second study, on T cells expressing NK-cell markers.

The sample was PBMCs. The sequence derives from a young woman in good health.

The CDR3 DNA sequence: TGTGCCAGCACCGAGGACAGGAGCAATCAGCCCCAGCATTTT. Translation gives CASTEDRSNQPQHF. The V call is TRBV12-3 or TRBV12-4, the J call TRBJ1-5, with 7 bases fitting TRBD1. The V gene end was trimmed by 7 bases and the J gene end by 1 base; junction bases not matched to a gene: 4. This CDR3 contains 14 residues.